The clone carrying this T cell receptor beta chain occurred a few times. This sample also contains other DNA sequences that code for the same CDR3. The CDR3 consists of 14 residues. V lost 3 bases, J lost 0 bases, and 6 bases lay in between. The germline gives CDR1 SNHLY, CDR2 FYNNEI. This entry comes from a study of shared clonotypes between healthy human individuals. Study as a whole: Per-donor plates numbered three CD4 naive, three CD4 memory, two CD8 naive and one CD8 memory.

Libraries were prepared by immunoSEQ multiplex PCR; TCRdb keeps only in-frame clonotypes and omits some of them. Among about 2.5 million clones listed, about 90% were seen once. Material: naive CD4+ T cells from PBMCs. Noted subset: CD45RA+ positively selected. The TCR originated in a man between 18 and 29 years old in good health. Some clones in this sample may be carry-over from other donors' samples. The chain couples TRBV2 to TRBJ1-5; D gene uncertain. CDR3 region: CASSEGSSNQPQHF. As DNA, the CDR3 is TGTGCCAGCAGTGAGGGCAGTAGCAATCAGCCCCAGCATTTT.